This is a list of T cell receptor beta chains from one sample in a study of blood T cells in healthy people across ages. TCRdb reprocessed the 5' RACE reads via MiXCR and lists one record per CDR3 protein. The sample lists 700,000 to 950,000 distinct CDR3 sequences, around 40% occurring once. The sequenced material came from blood. These receptors were taken from a woman aged 60 to 75 in good health. Each CDR3 is given with its conserved first and last residue. The D gene is left open where the match is weak. Rows may omit the clone size; those that give it use once, few, many or a size class.

d_call: NA
v_call: TRBV7-3
j_call: TRBJ1-5
clone_size: NA
cdr3_aa: CASSLTRGRINSNQPQHF
cdr3_nt: TGTGCCAGCAGCTTAACCAGGGGACGCATAAATAGCAATCAGCCCCAGCATTTT

d_call: NA
v_call: TRBV20-1
j_call: TRBJ2-6
clone_size: NA
cdr3_aa: CSASSSSGANVLTF
cdr3_nt: TGCAGTGCTAGTTCCAGCTCTGGGGCCAACGTCCTGACTTTC

d_call: NA
v_call: TRBV9
j_call: TRBJ2-7
clone_size: many
cdr3_aa: CASSVATGAIYEQYF
cdr3_nt: TGTGCCAGCAGCGTAGCTACGGGAGCAATCTACGAGCAGTACTTC

d_call: NA
v_call: TRBV3-1
j_call: TRBJ2-4
clone_size: few
cdr3_aa: CASTWPTGLSCIQYF
cdr3_nt: TGTGCCAGCACATGGCCGACAGGACTGTCATGCATTCAGTACTTC

d_call: TRBD2
v_call: TRBV28
j_call: TRBJ2-5
clone_size: NA
cdr3_aa: CASSFAGGKETQYF
cdr3_nt: TGTGCCAGCAGTTTTGCGGGGGGAAAAGAGACCCAGTACTTC

d_call: NA
v_call: TRBV29-1
j_call: TRBJ1-1
clone_size: NA
cdr3_aa: CSVETGMGAFF
cdr3_nt: TGCAGCGTTGAAACAGGGATGGGAGCTTTCTTT

d_call: TRBD1
v_call: TRBV7-8
j_call: TRBJ1-2
clone_size: NA
cdr3_aa: CASSFQGTGGVLNYGYTF
cdr3_nt: TGTGCCAGCAGCTTCCAGGGGACAGGGGGCGTACTTAACTATGGCTACACCTTC

d_call: TRBD2
v_call: TRBV6-2/TRBV6-3
j_call: TRBJ2-1
clone_size: few
cdr3_aa: CASSFGLAGAYEQFF
cdr3_nt: TGTGCCAGCAGTTTCGGACTAGCGGGAGCCTATGAGCAGTTCTTC

d_call: TRBD2
v_call: TRBV12-3/TRBV12-4
j_call: TRBJ2-7
clone_size: NA
cdr3_aa: CASSFGTSGRYEQYF
cdr3_nt: TGTGCCAGCAGTTTCGGGACTAGCGGGCGATACGAGCAGTACTTC

d_call: NA
v_call: TRBV7-3
j_call: TRBJ2-3
clone_size: NA
cdr3_aa: CASSLAESTDTQYF
cdr3_nt: TGTGCCAGCAGCTTAGCGGAGAGCACAGATACGCAGTATTTT

d_call: NA
v_call: TRBV14
j_call: TRBJ1-1
clone_size: NA
cdr3_aa: CASSQVWLSEAFF
cdr3_nt: TGTGCCAGCAGCCAAGTTTGGTTGTCTGAAGCTTTCTTT

d_call: NA
v_call: TRBV7-9
j_call: TRBJ2-5
clone_size: NA
cdr3_aa: CASHHGGGVGETQYF
cdr3_nt: TGTGCCAGCCACCATGGAGGGGGAGTTGGAGAGACCCAGTACTTC

d_call: NA
v_call: TRBV12-3/TRBV12-4
j_call: TRBJ2-1
clone_size: NA
cdr3_aa: CASSSSRDGSGNEQFF
cdr3_nt: TGTGCCAGCAGTTCCTCCCGGGACGGATCTGGGAATGAGCAGTTCTTC

d_call: NA
v_call: TRBV12-3/TRBV12-4
j_call: TRBJ1-1
clone_size: NA
cdr3_aa: CASSLKSGTEAFF
cdr3_nt: TGTGCCAGCAGTTTAAAATCAGGCACTGAAGCTTTCTTT

d_call: NA
v_call: TRBV7-2
j_call: TRBJ1-4
clone_size: NA
cdr3_aa: CASSLISWGRENEKLFF
cdr3_nt: TGTGCCAGCAGCTTAATATCGTGGGGCAGGGAGAATGAAAAACTGTTTTTT

d_call: TRBD1
v_call: TRBV7-9
j_call: TRBJ1-1
clone_size: few
cdr3_aa: CASSLGTGLNTEAFF
cdr3_nt: TGTGCCAGCAGCTTAGGGACAGGCTTGAACACTGAAGCTTTCTTT

d_call: NA
v_call: TRBV12-3/TRBV12-4
j_call: TRBJ2-4
clone_size: once
cdr3_aa: CASNRHVPKNIQYF
cdr3_nt: TGTGCCAGCAATAGACACGTCCCCAAAAACATTCAGTACTTC

d_call: TRBD1
v_call: TRBV12-3/TRBV12-4
j_call: TRBJ2-5
clone_size: few
cdr3_aa: CASRRGRAGLQETQYF
cdr3_nt: TGTGCCAGCAGGAGGGGGCGGGCAGGCCTCCAAGAGACCCAGTACTTC

d_call: NA
v_call: TRBV6-4
j_call: TRBJ2-1
clone_size: few
cdr3_aa: CASSDSNSDPINEQFF
cdr3_nt: TGTGCCAGCAGTGACTCGAACAGTGACCCCATCAATGAGCAGTTCTTC

d_call: NA
v_call: TRBV9
j_call: TRBJ2-7
clone_size: NA
cdr3_aa: CASSEGGGGDEQYF
cdr3_nt: TGTGCCAGCAGCGAGGGAGGGGGCGGCGACGAGCAGTACTTC

d_call: NA
v_call: TRBV9
j_call: TRBJ2-1
clone_size: NA
cdr3_aa: CASSVRGLNNEQFF
cdr3_nt: TGTGCCAGCAGCGTCCGGGGGCTCAACAATGAGCAGTTCTTC